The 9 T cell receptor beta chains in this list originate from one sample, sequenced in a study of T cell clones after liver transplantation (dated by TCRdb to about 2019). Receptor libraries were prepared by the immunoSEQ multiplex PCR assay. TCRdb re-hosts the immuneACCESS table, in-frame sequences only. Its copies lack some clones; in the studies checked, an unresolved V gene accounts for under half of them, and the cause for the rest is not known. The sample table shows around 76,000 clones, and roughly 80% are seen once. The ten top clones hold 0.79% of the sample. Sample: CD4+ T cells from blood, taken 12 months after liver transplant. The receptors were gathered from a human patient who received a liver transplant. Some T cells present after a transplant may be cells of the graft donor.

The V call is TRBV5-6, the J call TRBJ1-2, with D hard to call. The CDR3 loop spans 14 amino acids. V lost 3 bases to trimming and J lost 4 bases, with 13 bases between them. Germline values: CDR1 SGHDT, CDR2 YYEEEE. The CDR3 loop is CASSSGLNGYGYTF. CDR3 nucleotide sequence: TGTGCCAGCAGCTCAGGACTTAACGGCTATGGCTACACCTTC.

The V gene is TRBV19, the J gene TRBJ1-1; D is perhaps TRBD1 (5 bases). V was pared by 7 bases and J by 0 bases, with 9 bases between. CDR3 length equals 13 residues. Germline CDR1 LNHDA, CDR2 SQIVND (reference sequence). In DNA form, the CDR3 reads TGTGCCAGTACGGGGCAGTTGAACACTGAAGCTTTCTTT. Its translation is CASTGQLNTEAFF.

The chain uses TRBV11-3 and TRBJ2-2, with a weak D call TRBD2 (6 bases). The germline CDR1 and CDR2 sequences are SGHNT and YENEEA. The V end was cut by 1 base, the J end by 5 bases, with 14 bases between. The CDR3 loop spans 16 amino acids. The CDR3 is CASSLVSGVGTGELFF. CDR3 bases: TGTGCCAGCAGCTTAGTATCGGGAGTGGGTACCGGGGAGCTGTTTTTT. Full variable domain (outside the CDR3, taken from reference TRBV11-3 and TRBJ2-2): EAGVVQSPRYKIIEKKQPVAFWCNPISGHNTLYWYLQNLGQGPELLIRYENEEAVDDSQLPKDRFSAERLKGVDSTLKIQPAELGDSAVYLCASSLVSGVGTGELFFGEGSRLTVL.

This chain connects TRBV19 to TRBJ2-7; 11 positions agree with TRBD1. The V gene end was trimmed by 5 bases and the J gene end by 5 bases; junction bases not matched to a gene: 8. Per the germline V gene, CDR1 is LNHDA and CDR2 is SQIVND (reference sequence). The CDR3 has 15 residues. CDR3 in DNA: TGTGCCAGTAGTCCCAGGACAGGGGGCCAAAACGAGCAGTACTTC. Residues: CASSPRTGGQNEQYF. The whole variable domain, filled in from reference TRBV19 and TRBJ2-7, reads DGGITQSPKYLFRKEGQNVTLSCEQNLNHDAMYWYRQDPGQGLRLIYYSQIVNDFQKGDIAEGYSVSREKKESFPLTVTSAQKNPTAFYLCASSPRTGGQNEQYFGPGTRLTVT.

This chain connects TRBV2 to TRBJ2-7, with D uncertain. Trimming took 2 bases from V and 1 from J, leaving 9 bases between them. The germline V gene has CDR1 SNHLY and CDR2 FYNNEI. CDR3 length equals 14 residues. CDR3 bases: TGTGCCAGCAGTGAAATTCTAGAGTCCTACGAGCAGTACTTC. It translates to CASSEILESYEQYF.

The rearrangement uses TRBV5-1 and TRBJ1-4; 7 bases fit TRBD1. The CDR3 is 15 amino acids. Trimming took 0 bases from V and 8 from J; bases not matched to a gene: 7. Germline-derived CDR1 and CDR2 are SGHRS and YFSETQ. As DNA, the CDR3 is TGCGCCAGCAGCTTGGGAACAGGGGATGGAGAAAAACTGTTTTTT. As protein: CASSLGTGDGEKLFF.

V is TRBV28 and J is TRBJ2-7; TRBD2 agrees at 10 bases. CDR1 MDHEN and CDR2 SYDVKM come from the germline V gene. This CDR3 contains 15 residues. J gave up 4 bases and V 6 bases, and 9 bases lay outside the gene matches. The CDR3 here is CASRRALAGVYEQYF. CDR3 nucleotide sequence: TGTGCCAGCAGACGTGCCCTAGCGGGAGTTTACGAGCAGTACTTC.

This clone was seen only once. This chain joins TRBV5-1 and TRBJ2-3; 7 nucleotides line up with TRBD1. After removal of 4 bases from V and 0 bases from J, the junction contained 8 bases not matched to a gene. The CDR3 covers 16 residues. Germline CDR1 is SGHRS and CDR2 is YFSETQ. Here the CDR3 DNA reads TGCGCCAGCAGCCAAGGGGGCCGCAGGAGCACAGATACGCAGTATTTT. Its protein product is CASSQGGRRSTDTQYF.

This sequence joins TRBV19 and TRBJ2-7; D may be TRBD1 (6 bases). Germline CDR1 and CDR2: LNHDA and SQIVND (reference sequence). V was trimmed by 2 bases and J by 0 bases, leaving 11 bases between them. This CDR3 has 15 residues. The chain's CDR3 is CASSISGESSYEQYF. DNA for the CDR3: TGTGCCAGTAGTATATCAGGGGAGAGCTCCTACGAGCAGTACTTC.